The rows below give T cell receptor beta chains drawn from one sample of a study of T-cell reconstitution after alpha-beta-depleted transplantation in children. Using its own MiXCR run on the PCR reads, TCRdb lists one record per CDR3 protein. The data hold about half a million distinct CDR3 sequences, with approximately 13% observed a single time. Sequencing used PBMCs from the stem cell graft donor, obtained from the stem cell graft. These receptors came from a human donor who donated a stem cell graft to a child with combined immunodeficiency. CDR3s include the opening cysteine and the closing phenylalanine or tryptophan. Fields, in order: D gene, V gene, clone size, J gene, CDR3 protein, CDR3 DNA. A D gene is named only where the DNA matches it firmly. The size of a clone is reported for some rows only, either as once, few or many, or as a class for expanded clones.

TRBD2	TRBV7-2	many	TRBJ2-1	CASSLVSGYTYEQFF	TGTGCCAGCAGCTTAGTTAGCGGGTATACGTATGAGCAGTTCTTC
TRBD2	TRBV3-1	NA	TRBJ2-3	CASSWGLAVRSTDTQYF	TGTGCCAGCAGCTGGGGACTAGCGGTGCGGAGCACAGATACGCAGTATTTT
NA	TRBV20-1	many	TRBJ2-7	CSARDLGENEQYF	TGCAGTGCTAGAGACTTAGGGGAAAACGAGCAGTACTTC
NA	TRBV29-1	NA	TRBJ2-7	CSVFSVGYEQYF	TGCAGCGTTTTTAGCGTGGGTTACGAGCAGTACTTC
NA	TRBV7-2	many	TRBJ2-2	CASSLSWRHNTGELFF	TGTGCCAGCAGCCTAAGTTGGAGACACAACACCGGGGAGCTGTTTTTT
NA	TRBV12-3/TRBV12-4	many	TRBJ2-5	CASSLVPRRGQETQYF	TGTGCCAGCAGTTTAGTTCCTCGGAGGGGACAAGAGACCCAGTACTTC
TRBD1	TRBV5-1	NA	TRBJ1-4	CASSLRQGADEKLFF	TGCGCCAGCAGCTTGAGACAGGGGGCGGATGAAAAACTGTTTTTT
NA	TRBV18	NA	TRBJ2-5	CASSRPGDFQETQYF	TGTGCCAGCTCACGCCCCGGGGACTTTCAAGAGACCCAGTACTTC
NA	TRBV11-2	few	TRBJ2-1	CASSPILSGEYNEQFF	TGTGCCAGCAGCCCCATCCTAAGCGGAGAGTACAATGAGCAGTTCTTC
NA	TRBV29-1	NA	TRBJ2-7	CSVDNQASGEQYF	TGCAGCGTTGATAATCAGGCATCAGGGGAGCAGTACTTC
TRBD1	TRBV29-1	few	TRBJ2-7	CSVELGGGQGNEQYF	TGCAGCGTTGAATTGGGAGGGGGACAGGGGAACGAGCAGTACTTC
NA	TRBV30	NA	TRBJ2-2	CAWSVAGELFF	TGTGCCTGGAGTGTAGCCGGGGAGCTGTTTTTT
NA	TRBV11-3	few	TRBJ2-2	CASSLDLYTGELFF	TGTGCCAGCAGCTTAGATCTTTACACCGGGGAGCTGTTTTTT
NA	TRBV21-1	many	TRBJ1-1	CASSKAGTDFFSEAFF	TGTGCCAGCAGCAAAGCGGGAACGGACTTTTTTTCTGAAGCTTTCTTT
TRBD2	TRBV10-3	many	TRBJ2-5	CATAPSSSGSGTQYF	TGTGCCACCGCCCCATCGTCTAGCGGGAGTGGGACCCAGTACTTC
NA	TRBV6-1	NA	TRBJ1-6	CASSDRWGPPLHF	TGTGCCAGCAGTGACCGTTGGGGTCCACCCCTCCACTTT
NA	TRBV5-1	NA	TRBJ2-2	CASSSMDRSGELFF	TGCGCCAGCAGCTCGATGGACAGATCGGGGGAGCTGTTTTTT
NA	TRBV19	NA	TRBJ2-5	CASSSALKQETQYF	TGTGCCAGTAGTAGCGCCCTGAAACAAGAGACCCAGTACTTC